The T cell receptor (beta chain) described here comes from a study of T cell responses to AZD1222 COVID-19 vaccine (dated by TCRdb to about 2021). About the full investigation: AZD1222 recipients given second doses at about 4 weeks or at about 12 weeks were pooled, since spike-specific TCR depth and breadth were not found to differ between the two schedules. Trial participants were enrolled by age into subgroups of 18-55, 56-69 and 70-plus years, and around 140, 26 and 57 TCR-sequenced participants, respectively, were included in these subgroups. TCR sequencing covered 233 trial participants: 200 to 220 given two doses of AZD1222 and around 26 given two doses of MenACWY control vaccine.

Details on this clone: Its binding antigen is unknown. No much larger clone exists at a distance of one base, and base qualities are not known.

V sheds 2 bases and J sheds 1 base, leaving 15 bases between their ends. The CDR3 covers 17 residues, taking in both the cysteine and the phenylalanine. The retained sequence is limited to the CDR3, 51 bases, with the frame set at the first base. As encoded in the germline V gene, CDR1 is SGHDT while CDR2 is YYEEEE. The CDR3 regions of human TCRbeta chains were subjected to immunosequencing. As for the original processing: Repertoire TCRs were matched against a reference library of SARS-CoV-2-specific TCRs generated with the MIRA antigen-specificity platform. Breadth meant the fraction of unique TCRs that were SARS-CoV-2-associated, whereas depth meant the fraction of total T cells that were SARS-CoV-2-associated. Using the MIRA data, every spike-specific TCR was mapped to the spike region that the TCR reacted to and assigned to either a CD4 or a CD8 class. Log10-transformed breadth and depth values were compared by one-way ANOVA with Sidak's multiple comparisons tests. Held by TCRdb, this immuneACCESS table contains in-frame sequences only and omits some clones. Under half of the omission traces to an unresolved V gene where checked; the cause of the rest is unknown. That table supplies the V and J calls and clone size; D and trimming were determined from the DNA. The sample yields fewer than 130,000 clones; 87% were counted once. About 3% of the sample goes to the ten largest clones.

Points the paper makes about the study in general: The whole spike protein was spanned by vaccine-associated CD4 TCRs, and dominant responses were seen in regions 160-218 and 743-854. Reportedly, almost half of the unique spike-specific TCRs recognized epitopes lying outside the regions that are mutated in the B.1.351 and B.1.1.7 variants. Conclusions about previously exposed vaccinees are limited, since just five to seven AZD1222 recipients were seropositive for SARS-CoV-2 at baseline. The 56-69-year group was small, and its depth increase did not reach significance, likely because of low power. Participants were mostly white British and included more females than males, and it was suggested by the authors that clonal diversity may have been underestimated. Spike-specific TCR breadth and depth rose significantly after two AZD1222 doses compared with day 0 and with MenACWY recipients. Because no samples from the day 14 peak response were available, repertoires could be characterized only after the peak T cell response.

The time point label, read with the paper, signifies: baseline before first vaccination. Vaccinee samples came from UK trials COV001 and COV002, including a single-blind randomized controlled phase 2/3 trial of AZD1222 (ChAdOx1 nCoV-19) in healthy adults. For TCRbeta chain sequencing, PBMC samples were collected from trial participants at day 0 and at day 28 after the second dose. This TCR was recovered from an adult in good health. Sequenced material: peripheral blood, taken on day 0 of AZD1222 vaccination. The chain is made from TRBV5-6 and TRBJ2-2; possibly the D gene is TRBD2, per 5 matching bases. DNA sequence: TGTGCCAGCAGCTTCTTGGGAGAGCAGGTGAACACCGGGGAGCTGTTTTTT. Its protein reads: CASSFLGEQVNTGELFF.